The present T cell receptor (beta chain) was sequenced within a study of Graves' ophthalmopathy and Graves' hyperthyroidism. Aged 18 to 65, the patients with hyperthyroidism had under 2 months' duration and were newly diagnosed. Other autoimmune diseases, uncontrolled infections, pregnancy and lactation each led to patient exclusion. This clonotype has a count of ten or more. Amplification of TCR beta CDR3 regions used RNA transcripts. The authors performed first-round RT-PCR with HTBI primers and then a second-round multiplex PCR. TCRdb recomputed calls from the multiplex PCR reads with MiXCR, one row per CDR3 protein. Of 900,000 to 1,200,000 distinct CDR3 sequences in the sample, about 40% were seen once. The sequence came from an adult man with Graves' hyperthyroidism. Sequencing input: peripheral blood or thyroid tissue (not recorded which).

The CDR3 sequence is CASSTLGQADYGYTF. The CDR3 DNA sequence: TGTGCCAGTAGTACCCTCGGACAGGCTGACTATGGCTACACCTTC. The rearrangement joins TRBV19 to TRBJ1-2, with 7 bases fitting TRBD1. Looked up from germline, CDR1 is LNHDA and CDR2 is SQIVND (reference sequence). This CDR3 spans 15 amino acids. Trimming removed 4 bases from V and 3 bases from J; junction bases left unmatched: 8.